Listed below are T cell receptor beta chains from one sample, sequenced in a study of OX40 agonist ivuxolimab in advanced cancers. Assay: immunoSEQ multiplex PCR; the TCRdb copy retains only in-frame clones and omits some. Of just over 80,000 clones listed, around 86% were seen once; the top ten hold less than 0.4%. The sample here was CD4+ or CD8+ T cells sorted from blood, taken in a trial of the OX40 agonist ivuxolimab. Receptors originate from an adult with an advanced solid tumor such as melanoma, head and neck, liver or kidney cancer. CDR3s include the opening cysteine and the closing phenylalanine or tryptophan. The D gene is left open where the match is weak. Size is omitted from some rows. Given values are once, few, many or a class for expanded clones.

clone size: -
D gene: -
J gene: TRBJ2-1
V gene: TRBV28
CDR3 protein: CASSPRAGTLSGNEQFF
CDR3 DNA: TGTGCCAGCAGTCCCCGGGCCGGGACCCTTTCGGGCAATGAGCAGTTCTTC

clone size: -
D gene: -
J gene: TRBJ2-1
V gene: TRBV18
CDR3 protein: CASSHQKKTAFNEQFF
CDR3 DNA: TGTGCCAGCTCCCACCAGAAAAAGACCGCCTTCAATGAGCAGTTCTTC

clone size: -
D gene: -
J gene: TRBJ1-4
V gene: TRBV15
CDR3 protein: CATSREEGFNEKLFF
CDR3 DNA: TGTGCCACCAGCAGAGAGGAGGGTTTTAATGAAAAACTGTTTTTT

clone size: -
D gene: -
J gene: TRBJ1-1
V gene: TRBV28
CDR3 protein: CASSLTMNTEAFF
CDR3 DNA: TGTGCCAGCAGTCTAACAATGAACACTGAAGCTTTCTTT

clone size: -
D gene: -
J gene: TRBJ2-7
V gene: TRBV2
CDR3 protein: CASSLGRQSSTYEQYF
CDR3 DNA: TGTGCCAGCAGCCTGGGGCGACAGAGTTCAACCTACGAGCAGTACTTC

clone size: -
D gene: TRBD1
J gene: TRBJ2-7
V gene: TRBV2
CDR3 protein: CASRSGTGVGSYEQYF
CDR3 DNA: TGTGCCAGCAGATCCGGGACAGGGGTAGGCTCCTACGAGCAGTACTTC

clone size: few
D gene: -
J gene: TRBJ2-1
V gene: TRBV2
CDR3 protein: CASTRGSSYNEQFF
CDR3 DNA: TGTGCCAGCACCCGGGGGAGCTCCTACAATGAGCAGTTCTTC

clone size: -
D gene: TRBD1
J gene: TRBJ2-7
V gene: TRBV7-9
CDR3 protein: CASSLVGTGTYEQYF
CDR3 DNA: TGTGCCAGCAGCTTAGTCGGGACAGGGACTTACGAGCAGTACTTC

clone size: -
D gene: TRBD1
J gene: TRBJ1-3
V gene: TRBV29-1
CDR3 protein: CSVEERGLRNTIYF
CDR3 DNA: TGCAGCGTTGAAGAAAGGGGGCTAAGAAACACCATATATTTT

clone size: -
D gene: TRBD1
J gene: TRBJ2-3
V gene: TRBV7-9
CDR3 protein: CASSLDRASTDTQYF
CDR3 DNA: TGTGCCAGCAGCCTCGACAGGGCTAGCACAGATACGCAGTATTTT

clone size: few
D gene: TRBD2
J gene: TRBJ2-3
V gene: TRBV6-1
CDR3 protein: CASTAGLGDTQYF
CDR3 DNA: TGTGCCAGCACGGCCGGACTAGGAGATACGCAGTATTTT

clone size: -
D gene: TRBD1
J gene: TRBJ2-7
V gene: TRBV7-6
CDR3 protein: CASSPGTAKSDEQYF
CDR3 DNA: TGTGCCAGCAGCCCGGGGACAGCTAAGTCTGACGAGCAGTACTTC

clone size: -
D gene: -
J gene: TRBJ1-1
V gene: TRBV7-9
CDR3 protein: CASSLEYNAEAFF
CDR3 DNA: TGTGCCAGCAGCTTAGAGTACAATGCCGAAGCTTTCTTT

clone size: -
D gene: -
J gene: TRBJ1-2
V gene: TRBV19
CDR3 protein: CASLLDPGEQTYGYTF
CDR3 DNA: TGTGCCAGTTTGCTAGACCCCGGAGAACAGACCTATGGCTACACCTTC

clone size: -
D gene: -
J gene: TRBJ1-5
V gene: TRBV7-6
CDR3 protein: CASSRWPGNPQPQHF
CDR3 DNA: TGTGCCAGCAGCCGATGGCCAGGGAACCCTCAGCCCCAGCATTTT

clone size: -
D gene: TRBD1
J gene: TRBJ2-3
V gene: TRBV6-5
CDR3 protein: CASSYSNRGTDTQYF
CDR3 DNA: TGTGCCAGCAGTTACTCGAACAGGGGGACAGATACGCAGTATTTT

clone size: -
D gene: -
J gene: TRBJ1-1
V gene: TRBV28
CDR3 protein: CASSSSERATEAFF
CDR3 DNA: TGTGCCAGCAGTTCGTCCGAGAGGGCCACTGAAGCTTTCTTT

clone size: -
D gene: TRBD1
J gene: TRBJ1-3
V gene: TRBV5-1
CDR3 protein: CASSLGGTGSGNTIYF
CDR3 DNA: TGCGCCAGCAGCTTGGGAGGGACAGGGTCTGGAAACACCATATATTTT

clone size: -
D gene: -
J gene: TRBJ1-6
V gene: TRBV27
CDR3 protein: CASSPPTGRSNSPLHF
CDR3 DNA: TGTGCCAGCAGTCCCCCAACAGGACGATCTAATTCACCCCTCCACTTT

clone size: -
D gene: -
J gene: TRBJ2-1
V gene: TRBV6-6
CDR3 protein: CASSRLMDVYNEQFF
CDR3 DNA: TGTGCCAGCAGTCGCTTGATGGACGTATACAATGAGCAGTTCTTC

clone size: -
D gene: TRBD2
J gene: TRBJ2-2
V gene: TRBV28
CDR3 protein: CASSLASGHTGELFF
CDR3 DNA: TGTGCCAGCAGTTTAGCTAGCGGGCACACCGGGGAGCTGTTTTTT

clone size: -
D gene: -
J gene: TRBJ2-1
V gene: TRBV27
CDR3 protein: CASSLSVSLSGSPRSEQFF
CDR3 DNA: TGTGCCAGCAGTTTATCGGTTTCTCTTAGTGGTAGTCCCCGTAGTGAGCAGTTCTTC

clone size: -
D gene: TRBD2
J gene: TRBJ2-7
V gene: TRBV11-2
CDR3 protein: CASSLTAGSGWEQYF
CDR3 DNA: TGTGCCAGCAGCTTAACAGCGGGGAGCGGGTGGGAGCAGTACTTC

clone size: -
D gene: -
J gene: TRBJ2-3
V gene: TRBV28
CDR3 protein: CASSRGTDTQYF
CDR3 DNA: TGTGCCAGCAGTCGGGGCACAGATACGCAGTATTTT

clone size: -
D gene: TRBD2
J gene: TRBJ2-5
V gene: TRBV19
CDR3 protein: CASSIERIGGGETQYF
CDR3 DNA: TGTGCCAGTAGTATCGAGAGGATAGGCGGGGGGGAGACCCAGTACTTC

clone size: -
D gene: -
J gene: TRBJ2-3
V gene: TRBV7-3
CDR3 protein: CASSLAGDTDTQYF
CDR3 DNA: TGTGCCAGCAGCTTAGCAGGGGACACAGATACGCAGTATTTT

clone size: -
D gene: -
J gene: TRBJ2-3
V gene: TRBV2
CDR3 protein: CASSEAGHRADTQYF
CDR3 DNA: TGTGCCAGCAGTGAAGCCGGACACCGTGCAGATACGCAGTATTTT